The 18 T cell receptor beta chains below were found in one sample sequenced in a study of shared clonotypes between healthy human individuals. Positive CCR7 selection of CD45RO-negative cells yielded the naive CD8 cells, and terminally differentiated effector memory CD45RA+ cells were excluded. TCRdb's copy holds only in-frame clones and misses some; the assay was immunoSEQ multiplex PCR. The sample records about 2 million clones, roughly 94% being singletons. The sequenced material came from naive CD8+ T cells sorted from blood. These receptors were collected from a man younger than 35 in good health.

The chain is built from TRBV7-6 and TRBJ2-7, with TRBD2 as a possible D gene (6 bases). V lost 1 base and J 2 bases, leaving 12 bases between the germline ends. Germline values: CDR1 SGHVS, CDR2 FNYEAQ. CDR3 length: 15 residues. The CDR3 DNA reads TGTGCCAGCAGCTTAGGGGTAGGGACTGCCTACGAGCAGTACTTC. This codes for CASSLGVGTAYEQYF. The full variable domain, in which reference TRBV7-6 and TRBJ2-7 provide the parts outside the CDR3, is GAGVSQSPRYKVTKRGQDVALRCDPISGHVSLYWYRQALGQGPEFLTYFNYEAQQDKSGLPNDRFSAERPEGSISTLTIQRTEQRDSAMYRCASSLGVGTAYEQYFGPGTRLTVT.

This clone was recorded only once. The chain employs TRBV9 and TRBJ2-3; TRBD2 matches at 8 bases. The J segment lost 1 base and the V segment lost 1 base, leaving 2 bases of the junction unmatched. The CDR3 contains 15 residues. Per germline, CDR1 SGDLS and CDR2 YYNGEE. Here the CDR3 DNA reads TGTGCCAGCAGCGTAATTAGCGGGGGCACAGATACGCAGTATTTT. This gives the protein CASSVISGGTDTQYF.

Regarding this clone: Other DNA variants within this sample encode the same CDR3. The chain uses TRBV9 and TRBJ2-1; 7 bases match TRBD1. This CDR3 spans 14 amino acids. Trimming removed 2 bases from V and 4 bases from J; junction bases left unmatched: 3. The germline V gene encodes CDR1 SGDLS and CDR2 YYNGEE. Here the CDR3 DNA reads TGTGCCAGCAGCGTTACAGGGGATTACAATGAGCAGTTCTTC. As protein: CASSVTGDYNEQFF. Full variable domain (rest looked up from reference TRBV9 and TRBJ2-1): DSGVTQTPKHLITATGQRVTLRCSPRSGDLSVYWYQQSLDQGLQFLIQYYNGEERAKGNILERFSAQQFPDLHSELNLSSLELGDSALYFCASSVTGDYNEQFFGPGTRLTVL.

The chain has TRBV28 and TRBJ2-5; no definite D call. V was shortened by 7 bases and J by 4 bases, with 13 bases between the two germline ends. Germline-derived CDR1 and CDR2 are MDHEN and SYDVKM. This CDR3 is 13 amino acids long. The CDR3, as DNA: TGTGCCAGCATGTCGACCCGGCGAGAGACCCAGTACTTC. Protein: CASMSTRRETQYF. The full variable domain, with the rest looked up from reference TRBV28 and TRBJ2-5, is DVKVTQSSRYLVKRTGEKVFLECVQDMDHENMFWYRQDPGLGLRLIYFSYDVKMKEKGDIPEGYSVSREKKERFSLILESASTNQTSMYLCASMSTRRETQYFGPGTRLLVL.

The rearrangement uses TRBV5-1 and TRBJ2-1; D uncertain. The CDR3 spans 15 residues. CDR1 is SGHRS and CDR2 is YFSETQ in the germline V gene. Trimming shortened V by 3 bases and J by 0 bases, and 10 bases separated the two germline ends. The CDR3 here is CASSSRKDSYNEQFF. DNA for the CDR3: TGCGCCAGCAGCTCCCGAAAGGACTCCTACAATGAGCAGTTCTTC.

Comment on this clone: Additional DNA sequences in this sample encode the identical CDR3. This chain uses TRBV30 with TRBJ2-7; tentatively, D is TRBD2 (5 bases). V was shortened by 0 bases and J by 0 bases, with 6 bases between the two germline ends. This CDR3 comprises 13 residues. Germline loops: CDR1 GTSNPN, CDR2 SVGIG (reference sequence). Here the CDR3 DNA reads TGTGCCTGGAGTGTGGGGAGCTCCTACGAGCAGTACTTC. It codes for CAWSVGSSYEQYF.

The chain uses TRBV7-2 and TRBJ2-1; D is unresolved. This CDR3 has 14 amino acids. CDR1 and CDR2 from the germline V gene are SGHTA and FQGNSA. The V end was cut by 3 bases, the J end by 0 bases, with 6 bases between. CDR3 loop: CASSFPSSYNEQFF. The CDR3 DNA reads as TGTGCCAGCAGCTTCCCTAGCTCCTACAATGAGCAGTTCTTC. The whole variable domain, filled in from reference TRBV7-2 and TRBJ2-1, reads GAGVSQSPSNKVTEKGKDVELRCDPISGHTALYWYRQSLGQGLEFLIYFQGNSAPDKSGLPSDRFSAERTGGSVSTLTIQRTQQEDSAVYLCASSFPSSYNEQFFGPGTRLTVL.

This clone was found once. J is TRBJ1-1 and V is TRBV5-6; a weak D match, TRBD1 (5 bases). Trimming stripped 7 bases from V and 6 bases from J, with 13 bases between. CDR1 and CDR2 (germline): SGHDT, YYEEEE. The CDR3 runs 12 residues. CDR3 in DNA: TGTGCCAGCCAGGATACGGGACCTGAAGCTTTCTTT. Its protein is CASQDTGPEAFF.

In this sample, this clone turned up a few times. This chain links TRBV10-3 with TRBJ2-7; possibly TRBD2 for D (7 bases). The germline gives CDR1 ENHRY, CDR2 SYGVKD. This CDR3 has 13 amino acids. Between the trimmed V and J ends, which lost 8 bases and 0 bases, there was a span of 11 bases. CDR3 residues: CAIGGGSSYEQYF. The CDR3 DNA follows: TGTGCCATCGGGGGCGGGAGCTCCTACGAGCAGTACTTC.

With respect to this clone: Other nucleotide sequences in the sample specify the same CDR3. The chain is built from TRBV4-1 and TRBJ2-1; TRBD2 matches 8 bases. V shed 6 bases and J 3 bases; nucleotides not matched to a gene: 7. CDR1 is MGHRA, CDR2 YSYEKL, per germline. This CDR3 contains 15 residues. This chain's CDR3 is CASSQASGGYNEQFF. CDR3 coding DNA: TGCGCCAGCAGTCAGGCAAGCGGGGGCTACAATGAGCAGTTCTTC.

The table lists this clone with a count of one. The CDR3 region is CASSLGQNQETQYF. The DNA of the CDR3 is TGTGCCAGCAGCTTGGGGCAGAACCAAGAGACCCAGTACTTC. The chain uses TRBV5-4 and TRBJ2-5; D is ambiguous. The germline V gene encodes CDR1 SGHNT and CDR2 YYREEE (reference sequence). The V end was cut by 0 bases, the J end by 0 bases, with 6 bases between. The CDR3 extends over 14 amino acids.

In the case of this clone: This sample also contains other DNA sequences that code for the same CDR3. The chain joins TRBV7-9 to TRBJ2-5; no reliable D call. V dropped 1 base and J dropped 4 bases, with 10 bases sitting between them. Germline CDR1 reads SEHNR; CDR2 reads FQNEAQ (reference sequence). The CDR3 length is 14 residues. CDR3 coding DNA: TGTGCCAGCAGCTTAGGCCCGGTCGGAGAGACCCAGTACTTC. Protein: CASSLGPVGETQYF.

The chain employs TRBV19 and TRBJ2-7; 7 bases map to TRBD2. The V segment lost 3 bases and the J segment 1 base; nucleotides outside the gene matches: 6. Looked up from germline, CDR1 is LNHDA and CDR2 is SQIVND (reference sequence). CDR3 size: 15 residues. The CDR3 region has the DNA TGTGCCAGTAGTATCGCGGGAGTGGCTTCCTACGAGCAGTACTTC. It yields the protein CASSIAGVASYEQYF.

This sequence joins TRBV11-2 and TRBJ2-1; no clear D gene. The V end lost 3 bases, the J end lost 4 bases, and 4 bases lay between the germline ends. The CDR3 extends over 12 amino acids. The germline gives CDR1 SGHAT, CDR2 FQNNGV. The CDR3 sequence is CASSFIYNEQFF. The CDR3 nucleotides read TGTGCCAGCAGCTTTATTTACAATGAGCAGTTCTTC.

The chain joins TRBV13 to TRBJ1-1; possibly TRBD1 for D (5 bases). The CDR3 consists of 15 residues. Germline CDR1 and CDR2: PRHDT and FYEKMQ (reference sequence). V dropped 6 bases and J dropped 4 bases, with 18 bases sitting between them. The CDR3 sequence: CASSPQTAPATEAFF. The CDR3 region has the DNA TGTGCCAGCAGTCCCCAGACAGCCCCAGCCACTGAAGCTTTCTTT.

V is TRBV27 and J is TRBJ2-2, with 10 bases identical to TRBD2. J gave up 9 bases and V 2 bases, and 9 bases lay outside the gene matches. The CDR3 loop spans 16 amino acids. CDR1 and CDR2 from the germline V gene are MNHEY and SMNVEV (reference sequence). The DNA for the CDR3 is TGTGCCAGCAGTTTAGGAGCGGGAGGGTCGCCCCGGGAGCTGTTTTTT. This gives the protein CASSLGAGGSPRELFF.

This clone was seen only once. The chain couples TRBV4-1 to TRBJ1-1; D gene uncertain. Per the germline V gene, CDR1 is MGHRA and CDR2 is YSYEKL. The CDR3 covers 14 residues. Trimming shortened V by 0 bases and J by 1 base, and 6 bases separated the two germline ends. In nucleotides, the CDR3 is TGCGCCAGCAGCCAAGAGCTCCGGAACACTGAAGCTTTCTTT. It translates to CASSQELRNTEAFF.

This clone appeared a single time. At one of its ends the junction is not consistent with the germline gene, which may arise from a read error. This sample includes further DNA sequences coding for the same CDR3. This rearrangement joins TRBV9 to TRBJ1-3, with D unresolved. The CDR3 is made up of 15 amino acids. Germline V gene data show CDR1 as SGDLS and CDR2 as YYNGEE. Here the CDR3 DNA reads TGTGCCAGCAGCGTAGGAGGTGGGTCTGGGAACACCATATATTTT. It specifies CASSVGGGSGNTIYF.